This T cell receptor (beta chain) came from a study of blood T cells in healthy people across ages. Through a sample-barcoded 5' primer and a J-beta primer mix, a second PCR was run for roughly 6 to 11 cycles. Each cDNA molecule was tagged by a template-switch adaptor that had 12 random nucleotides. TCRdb used MiXCR to reprocess the 5' RACE reads, holding one entry per CDR3 protein. The sample shows under 2 million distinct CDR3 sequences, about 35% of them seen only once. The sample holds many counts of this clonotype. Trimming took off 0 bases at V and 4 bases at J, with 8 bases between the two ends. This CDR3 is 14 amino acids long. Germline CDR1 and CDR2: MGHRA and YSYEKL.

The specimen sequenced was blood. The receptor was isolated from a woman aged 25 to 39 in good health. This sequence joins TRBV4-1 and TRBJ2-3, with a tentative D call TRBD2 (5 bases). The chain's CDR3 is CASSQDSGSDTQYF. DNA for the CDR3: TGCGCCAGCAGCCAAGATTCGGGGTCAGATACGCAGTATTTT.